The 18 T cell receptor beta chains below were found in one sample sequenced in a study of T cells in Graves' hyperthyroidism and ophthalmopathy. Amplified TCR beta CDR3 regions derived from RNA transcripts. During a first-round RT-PCR of the TCR CDR3, the HTBI primer set was used. Each CDR3 protein gets one entry after TCRdb re-called the multiplex PCR reads with MiXCR. The data hold approximately 690,000 distinct CDR3 sequences, with less than 25% observed a single time. The sequenced sample consisted of blood. These receptors were taken from a man aged 25 to 40 with Graves' ophthalmopathy.

The chain has TRBV9 and TRBJ2-3; 12 bases agree with TRBD2. This CDR3 region has 16 residues. CDR1 and CDR2 (germline): SGDLS, YYNGEE. The trim removed 3 bases at V and 3 bases at J, leaving 5 bases unmatched. CDR3 DNA sequence: TGTGCCAGCAGCGGCCTAGCGGGAGGGCCGACAGATACGCAGTATTTT. It is translated as CASSGLAGGPTDTQYF.

This clonotype was recorded many times. The V gene is TRBV20-1, the J gene TRBJ2-3; D unclear. V was clipped by 6 bases and J by 2 bases, with 9 bases between them. Germline V gives CDR1 DFQATT, CDR2 SNEGSKA (reference sequence). The CDR3 sequence is 12 residues long. The CDR3 DNA sequence: TGCAGTGCCCACCCCTTCACAGATACGCAGTATTTT. Its translation: CSAHPFTDTQYF.

Comments on this clonotype: A much more abundant neighbour one base away suggests this may be a read error. The chain is built from TRBV6-2 or TRBV6-3 and TRBJ1-5, with D possibly TRBD1 on 5 matching bases. Germline CDR1 is MNHEY and CDR2 is SVGEGT. The CDR3 sequence is 18 residues long. The CDR3 protein is CASSLIGAGGLSNQPPHF. CDR3 in DNA: TGTGCCAGCTCCCTCATAGGGGCCGGCGGCCTTAGCAATCAGCCCCCGCATTTT.

This clonotype was found many times. The chain joins TRBV27 to TRBJ1-2; D remains unclear. The CDR3 is 11 amino acids. Germline assignment: CDR1 MNHEY and CDR2 SMNVEV (reference sequence). V shed 4 bases and J shed 9 bases, with 9 bases lying between them. CDR3 coding DNA: TGTGCCAGCAGTTCCAGAGGACGCTACACCTTC. As protein: CASSSRGRYTF.

The V and J genes are TRBV12-3 or TRBV12-4 and TRBJ2-3, with 11 nucleotides matching TRBD2. CDR3 length: 16 amino acids. After removal of 5 bases from V and 2 bases from J, the junction contained 6 bases not matched to a gene. DNA of the CDR3: TGTGCCAGCAGTCCCAGGACTAGCGGGTTCACAGATACGCAGTATTTT. Amino acid sequence: CASSPRTSGFTDTQYF.

This clonotype was found a few times. The chain combines TRBV19 with TRBJ1-1, with 7 bases identical to TRBD1. CDR1 and CDR2 (germline): LNHDA, SQIVND (reference sequence). This CDR3 comprises 15 residues. The trim removed 7 bases at V and 0 bases at J, leaving 8 bases unmatched. CDR3 sequence (DNA): TGTGCCAGTATCCCTCGACAGGGTTTGAACACTGAAGCTTTCTTT. It is translated as CASIPRQGLNTEAFF.

The V and J genes are TRBV6-1 and TRBJ2-7; D perhaps matches TRBD1 (6 bases). V shed 0 bases and J shed 2 bases, with 8 bases lying between them. The germline CDR1 and CDR2 sequences are MNHNS and SASEGT. This CDR3 is 14 amino acids long. CDR3 amino acids: CASSEARGTYEQYF. The CDR3 DNA reads TGTGCCAGCAGTGAAGCAAGGGGGACCTACGAGCAGTACTTC.

This clonotype was seen a single time. The V gene is TRBV10-1, the J gene TRBJ2-3; D possibly corresponds to TRBD2 (5 bases). Germline V gene data show CDR1 as WNHNN and CDR2 as SYGVQD (reference sequence). Trimming removed 6 bases from V and 8 bases from J, with 18 bases in between. CDR3 size: 14 residues. CDR3 in DNA: TGCGCCAGCAGGGAGGAAACTGTCCGCGGTACGCAGTATTTT. It yields the protein CASREETVRGTQYF.

Details on this clonotype: A much larger clone differs by one base, so this may be a read error. J is TRBJ2-7 and V is TRBV28; D ambiguous. Germline loops: CDR1 MDHEN, CDR2 SYDVKM. V lost 5 bases, J lost 6 bases, and 14 bases lay in between. CDR3 length: 13 amino acids. CDR3 residues: CASSPQLGCEQYF. CDR3 sequence (DNA): TGTGCCAGCAGTCCCCAGCTGGGGTGCGAGCAGTACTTC. The complete variable domain, with remaining parts taken from reference TRBV28 and TRBJ2-7, reads DVKVTQSSRYLVKRTGEKVFLECVQDMDHENMFWYRQDPGLGLRLIYFSYDVKMKEKGDIPEGYSVSREKKERFSLILESASTNQTSMYLCASSPQLGCEQYFGPGTRLTVT.

This clonotype appeared many times. The chain combines TRBV28 with TRBJ1-5; D perhaps matches TRBD1 (6 bases). The CDR3 is 16 amino acids. Trimming removed 7 bases at V and 12 bases at J, with 28 bases between. Germline CDR1 reads MDHEN; CDR2 reads SYDVKM. The CDR3 loop reads CASIKLQGSEFKRQHF. The DNA of the CDR3 is TGTGCCAGCATTAAGCTCCAGGGGTCCGAGTTTAAGCGCCAGCATTTT.

The sample holds many counts of this clonotype. The chain combines TRBV11-2 with TRBJ1-1; no definite D call. Trimming removed 0 bases from V and 4 bases from J, with 6 bases in between. The CDR3 runs 13 residues. Per germline, CDR1 SGHAT and CDR2 FQNNGV. CDR3 loop: CASSLEVGTEAFF. The CDR3 DNA follows: TGTGCCAGCAGCTTAGAGGTTGGCACTGAAGCTTTCTTT. The variable domain in full, with the rest retrieved from reference TRBV11-2 and TRBJ1-1, is EAGVAQSPRYKIIEKRQSVAFWCNPISGHATLYWYQQILGQGPKLLIQFQNNGVVDDSQLPKDRFSAERLKGVDSTLKIQPAKLEDSAVYLCASSLEVGTEAFFGQGTRLTVV.

The chain joins TRBV12-3 or TRBV12-4 to TRBJ2-3; 7 bases agree with TRBD1. J was trimmed by 2 bases and V by 6 bases; bases with no gene match: 11. The CDR3 spans 16 residues. Here the CDR3 reads CASRPAPGQNTDTQYF. The CDR3 nucleotides read TGTGCCAGCAGACCTGCTCCGGGACAGAACACAGATACGCAGTATTTT.

This clonotype was counted a single time. This may be a read error: a much more frequent sequence differs by one nucleotide. The rearrangement uses TRBV11-2 and TRBJ2-1; TRBD2 might be the D (5 bases). This CDR3 is 15 amino acids long. V was shortened by 7 bases and J by 4 bases, with 17 bases between the two germline ends. From germline, CDR1 is SGHAT and CDR2 FQNNGV. Here the CDR3 DNA reads TGTGCCAGCACTTCCGAGGAGGCCCGATACAATGAGCAGTTCTTC. Translated: CASTSEEARYNEQFF.

The chain links TRBV12-5 to TRBJ1-1; D ambiguous. Per germline, CDR1 LGHNT and CDR2 FRNRAP. V lost 1 base and J 1 base, leaving 4 bases between the germline ends. This CDR3 contains 13 residues. The CDR3 coding sequence is TGTGCTAGTGGTTTGGGAGAGAACACTGAAGCTTTCTTT. Translation: CASGLGENTEAFF.

The chain uses TRBV10-2 and TRBJ2-7; D gene unclear. CDR1 is WSHSY and CDR2 is SAAADI in the germline V gene. CDR3 size: 14 residues. Trimming cost V 1 base and J 0 bases, with 7 bases left between them. The CDR3 sequence: CASSELAVSYEQYF. The CDR3 DNA is TGCGCCAGCAGTGAGTTGGCAGTCTCCTACGAGCAGTACTTC.

The gene calls are TRBV24-1 and TRBJ2-1; 10 positions match TRBD2. CDR1 is KGHDR and CDR2 is SFDVKD in the germline V gene. J lost 8 bases, V lost 6 bases, and 9 bases had no gene match. CDR3 length: 15 residues. The CDR3 bases are TGTGCCACCAGTAGAGGGGCTAGCGGGAGCGATGAGCAGTTCTTC. Its protein is CATSRGASGSDEQFF.

The rearrangement links TRBV27 to TRBJ1-6, with D tentatively TRBD1 (5 bases). The length of the CDR3 is 16 residues. Germline V gene sequence: CDR1 MNHEY, CDR2 SMNVEV (reference sequence). Trimming took 2 bases from V and 5 from J, leaving 13 bases between them. The CDR3 region has the DNA TGTGCCAGCAGTTTAAAGACAGCACTAAATAATTCACCCCTCCACTTT. This translates into CASSLKTALNNSPLHF.

This clonotype has just a few counts. This rearrangement joins TRBV29-1 to TRBJ2-7, with 10 bases identical to TRBD1. The germline gives CDR1 SQVTM, CDR2 ANQGSEA. The CDR3 totals 14 residues. With 6 bases clipped from V and 0 bases from J, the junction kept 5 bases outside the gene matches. The CDR3 is CSVAGQGFSYEQYF. Written as DNA, the CDR3 is TGCAGCGTGGCGGGACAGGGGTTCTCCTACGAGCAGTACTTC.